The entry that follows covers one T cell receptor (beta chain) sequence. Its antigen is as yet unknown. Data came from immunoSEQ multiplex PCR; TCRdb stores just in-frame clones and leaves some out. This sample yields tens of thousands of clones, of which nearly 90% are seen a single time; approximately 0.45% belongs to the top ten. This entry comes from a study of untreated major depressive disorder. Study results and limitations: All top five TRBV05-01 clones per subject were private clones. TRBV05-01 (Vbeta 5.1) usage was higher in CD4+ T cells of depressed patients than controls.

Germline CDR1 and CDR2: SGHNT and YENEEA. V gave up 1 base and J gave up 4 bases; unmatched junction bases: 12. The CDR3 is made up of 17 amino acids. Every depressed patient was matched in pairs with a non-depressed control on sex, age, current smoking status and body mass index. Enrichment usually gave about 95% pure CD4+ T cells. The source material was CD4+ T cells from PBMCs. The genes are TRBV11-3 and TRBJ2-5; 7 bases map to TRBD2. The clonotype was recovered from a woman aged 40 to 55 in good health. In nucleotides, the CDR3 is TGTGCCAGCAGCTTAGCGGCTAGCGGCCCGCTGGGAGAGACCCAGTACTTC. Translated, it gives CASSLAASGPLGETQYF.